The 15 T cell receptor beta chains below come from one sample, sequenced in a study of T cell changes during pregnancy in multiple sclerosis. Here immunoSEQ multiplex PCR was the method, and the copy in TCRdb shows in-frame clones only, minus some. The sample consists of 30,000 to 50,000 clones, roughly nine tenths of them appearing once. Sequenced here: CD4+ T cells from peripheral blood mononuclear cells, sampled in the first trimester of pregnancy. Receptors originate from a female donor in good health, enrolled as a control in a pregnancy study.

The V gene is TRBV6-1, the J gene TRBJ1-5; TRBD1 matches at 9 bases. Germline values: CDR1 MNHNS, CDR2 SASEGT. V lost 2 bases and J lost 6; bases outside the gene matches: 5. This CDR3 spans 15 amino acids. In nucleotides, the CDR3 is TGTGCCAGCAGTGAAAAATCGACAGGGGGTCAGCCCCAGCATTTT. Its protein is CASSEKSTGGQPQHF.

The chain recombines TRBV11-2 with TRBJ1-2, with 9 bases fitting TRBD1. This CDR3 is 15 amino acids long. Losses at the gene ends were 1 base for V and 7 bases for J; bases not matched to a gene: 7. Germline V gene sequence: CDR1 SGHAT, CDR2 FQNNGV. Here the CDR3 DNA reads TGTGCCAGCAGCTTAGCCTATGCGACAGGGGGTGGCTACACCTTC. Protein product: CASSLAYATGGGYTF.

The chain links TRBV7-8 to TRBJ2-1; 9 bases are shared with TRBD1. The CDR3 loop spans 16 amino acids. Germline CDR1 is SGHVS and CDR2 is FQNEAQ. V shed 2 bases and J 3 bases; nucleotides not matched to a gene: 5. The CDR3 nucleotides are TGTGCCAGCAGCTTAAGGGCGACAGGGGGCTACAATGAGCAGTTCTTC. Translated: CASSLRATGGYNEQFF.

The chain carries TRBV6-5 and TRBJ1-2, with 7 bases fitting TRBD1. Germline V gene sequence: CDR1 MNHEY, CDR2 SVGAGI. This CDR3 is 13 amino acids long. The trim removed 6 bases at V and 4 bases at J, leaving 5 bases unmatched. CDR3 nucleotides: TGTGCCAGCAGGGGGGGACAGTTCTATGGCTACACCTTC. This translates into CASRGGQFYGYTF.

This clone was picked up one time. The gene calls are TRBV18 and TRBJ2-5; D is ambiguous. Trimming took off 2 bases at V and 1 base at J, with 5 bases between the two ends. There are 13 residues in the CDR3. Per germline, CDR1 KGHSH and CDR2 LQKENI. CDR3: CASSPNTQETQYF. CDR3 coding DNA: TGTGCCAGCTCACCAAACACCCAAGAGACCCAGTACTTC.

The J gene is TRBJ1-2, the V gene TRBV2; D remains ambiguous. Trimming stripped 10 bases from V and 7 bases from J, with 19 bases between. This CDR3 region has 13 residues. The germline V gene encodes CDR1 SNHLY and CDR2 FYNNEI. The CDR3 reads CANSPDMSSGYTF. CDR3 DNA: TGTGCCAACTCACCCGACATGAGTTCTGGCTACACCTTC.

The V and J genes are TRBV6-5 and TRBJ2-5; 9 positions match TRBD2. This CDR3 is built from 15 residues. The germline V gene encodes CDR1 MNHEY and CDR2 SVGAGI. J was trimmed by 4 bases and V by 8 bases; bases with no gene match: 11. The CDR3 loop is CASARGLAGIETQYF. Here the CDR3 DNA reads TGTGCCAGCGCCCGGGGCCTAGCGGGGATAGAGACCCAGTACTTC.

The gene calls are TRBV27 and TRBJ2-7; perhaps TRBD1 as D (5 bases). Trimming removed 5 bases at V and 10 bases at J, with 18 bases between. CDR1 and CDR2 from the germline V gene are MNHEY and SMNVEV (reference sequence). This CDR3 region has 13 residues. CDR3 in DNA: TGTGCCAGCAGTCCCCCCGGCAGGGCTATTCAGTACTTC. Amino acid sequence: CASSPPGRAIQYF.

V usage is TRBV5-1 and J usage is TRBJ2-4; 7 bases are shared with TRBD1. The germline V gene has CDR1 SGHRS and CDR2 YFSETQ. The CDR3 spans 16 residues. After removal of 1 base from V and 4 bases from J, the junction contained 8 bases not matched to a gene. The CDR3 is CASSLWAPGQKNIQYF. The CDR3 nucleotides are TGCGCCAGCAGCTTGTGGGCCCCGGGACAGAAAAACATTCAGTACTTC.

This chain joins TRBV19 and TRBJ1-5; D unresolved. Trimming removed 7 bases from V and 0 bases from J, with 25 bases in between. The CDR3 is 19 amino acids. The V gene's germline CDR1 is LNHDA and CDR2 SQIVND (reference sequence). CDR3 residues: CASTPRGRAVLNSNQPQHF. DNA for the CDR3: TGTGCCAGTACCCCAAGAGGGAGGGCAGTTCTTAATAGCAATCAGCCCCAGCATTTT.

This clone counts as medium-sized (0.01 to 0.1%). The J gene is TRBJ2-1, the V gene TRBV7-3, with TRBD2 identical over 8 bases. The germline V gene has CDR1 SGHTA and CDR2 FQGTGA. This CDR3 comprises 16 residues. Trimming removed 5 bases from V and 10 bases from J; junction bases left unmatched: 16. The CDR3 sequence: CASSHLAGKEGDEQFF. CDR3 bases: TGTGCCAGCAGCCACTTAGCGGGGAAAGAGGGCGACGAGCAGTTCTTC.

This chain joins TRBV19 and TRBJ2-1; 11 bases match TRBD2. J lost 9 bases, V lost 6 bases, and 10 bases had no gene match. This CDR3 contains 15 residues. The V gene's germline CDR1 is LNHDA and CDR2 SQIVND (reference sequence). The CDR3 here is CASRSISGGAGEQFF. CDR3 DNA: TGTGCCAGTAGGTCGATTAGCGGGGGGGCCGGTGAGCAGTTCTTC.

The CDR3 sequence: CASSLAPSGGLYNEQFF. The CDR3 DNA follows: TGTGCCAGCAGCTTGGCCCCTAGCGGGGGGCTCTACAATGAGCAGTTCTTC. J is TRBJ2-1 and V is TRBV5-5, with 11 bases matching TRBD2. The CDR3 has 17 residues. With 0 bases clipped from V and 3 bases from J, the junction kept 5 bases outside the gene matches. Germline assignment: CDR1 SGHKS and CDR2 YYEKEE (reference sequence).

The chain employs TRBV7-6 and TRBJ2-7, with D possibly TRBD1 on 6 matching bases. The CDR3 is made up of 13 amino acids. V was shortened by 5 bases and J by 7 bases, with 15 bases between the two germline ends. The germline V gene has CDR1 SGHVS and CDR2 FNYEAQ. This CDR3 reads CASSLRQAREQYF. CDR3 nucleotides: TGTGCCAGCAGCCTCCGACAGGCAAGGGAGCAGTACTTC.

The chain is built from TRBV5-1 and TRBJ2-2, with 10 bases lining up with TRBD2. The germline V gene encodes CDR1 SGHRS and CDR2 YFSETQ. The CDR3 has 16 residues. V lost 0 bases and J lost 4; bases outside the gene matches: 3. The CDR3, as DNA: TGCGCCAGCAGCTTGGAAGCGGGGGGGCTCACCGGGGAGCTGTTTTTT. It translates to CASSLEAGGLTGELFF.